A single T cell receptor (beta chain) is shown here with its context. The repertoire was sequenced with immunoSEQ multiplex PCR; TCRdb's copy has only in-frame clones and lacks some. The sample holds about 200,000 clones, more than 75% seen once. Cohorts were assigned according to the clinical history that participants reported. There are 19 residues in the CDR3. The V gene's germline CDR1 is MNHEY and CDR2 SMNVEV (reference sequence). Trimming took 8 bases from V and 0 from J; bases not matched to a gene: 18. The sample comes from a study of blood T cell repertoires in COVID-19. The TCR originated in a woman aged 45-65 years with acute COVID-19. The sample consisted of PBMCs or T cells enriched from blood (not recorded which). The rearrangement joins TRBV27 to TRBJ2-3, with 9 bases aligning to TRBD2. The CDR3 loop reads CASHFSGGPLLPSTDTQYF. DNA of the CDR3: TGTGCCAGCCACTTTAGCGGGGGCCCGCTCCTCCCTAGCACAGATACGCAGTATTTT.